These T cell receptor beta chains were read from a single sample in a study of early T cells in non-severe SARS-CoV-2 infection. MiXCR was run by TCRdb on the 5' RACE reads, yielding one entry per CDR3 protein. This sample has roughly 34,000 distinct CDR3 sequences; around 6% occur once, and the top ten carry less than 10%. Sequenced input: whole blood. All receptors come from an adult who was a healthcare worker with PCR-confirmed SARS-CoV-2 infection or an uninfected control (not recorded which). Each CDR3 is given with its conserved first and last residue. A D gene is named only where the DNA matches it firmly. Not every row has a clone size; where given, it reads once, few, many or a size class.

abundance | j_gene | v_gene | d_gene | CDR3nt | CDR3aa
NA | TRBJ2-5 | TRBV4-3 | TRBD2 | TGCGCCAGCAGCCAAGGTAGCGGGGGCCTACAAGAGCGGACCCAGTACTTC | CASSQGSGGLQERTQYF
few | TRBJ1-5 | TRBV30 | NA | TGTGCCTGGAGTCGCACCGGGACCCAGAATAGGAATCAGCCCCAGCATTTT | CAWSRTGTQNRNQPQHF
many | TRBJ2-7 | TRBV30 | TRBD2 | TGTGCCTGGAGCGGGGGGGGCACCCGCTACGAGCAGTACTTC | CAWSGGGTRYEQYF
many | TRBJ2-7 | TRBV7-2 | TRBD2 | TGTGCCAGCAGCTTAGGCGGGGGAGAGCAGTACTTC | CASSLGGGEQYF
NA | TRBJ2-4 | TRBV2 | TRBD2 | TGTGCCAGCCGCGGGGGGGCGGCCAAAAACATTCAGTACTTC | CASRGGAAKNIQYF
many | TRBJ1-2 | TRBV28 | NA | TGTGCCAGTTGGGGGGCCTATGGCTACACCTTC | CASWGAYGYTF
NA | TRBJ2-7 | TRBV12-3/TRBV12-4 | NA | TGTGCCAGCAGTCCAAGGACAGTCTACGAGCAGTACTTC | CASSPRTVYEQYF
many | TRBJ2-3 | TRBV4-3 | TRBD2 | TGCGCCAGCAGCCAAGATCCCGGACTAGGAAGAGCGGGGGGTGAGTCAGATACGCAGTATTTT | CASSQDPGLGRAGGESDTQYF
many | TRBJ1-2 | TRBV6-1 | TRBD1 | TGTGCCAGCAGTGGGACAGGGGGCCACTATGGCTACACCTTC | CASSGTGGHYGYTF
few | TRBJ2-3 | TRBV4-1 | NA | TGCGCCAGCAGCCAGGGACTGAACACAGATACGCAGTATTTT | CASSQGLNTDTQYF
many | TRBJ2-5 | TRBV10-3 | NA | TGTGCCATCAGTGCGGGCAGCCCTATTCGAGAGACCCAGTACTTC | CAISAGSPIRETQYF
many | TRBJ1-1 | TRBV15 | NA | TGTGCCACCAGCAGAGGGGACGGCGGTTACACTGAAGCTTTCTTT | CATSRGDGGYTEAFF
few | TRBJ2-7 | TRBV11-2 | NA | TGTGCCAGCAGCCTGATACATATGAGCTCCTACGAGCAGTACTTC | CASSLIHMSSYEQYF
few | TRBJ2-5 | TRBV7-2 | NA | TGTGCCAGCAGCTCGCTAGAGACCCAGTACTTC | CASSSLETQYF
many | TRBJ1-1 | TRBV7-3 | TRBD1 | TGTGCCAGCAGCCCCGGGACAGCTTTTCGGAGCACTGAAGCTTTCTTT | CASSPGTAFRSTEAFF
many | TRBJ2-1 | TRBV11-3 | TRBD2 | TGTGCCAGCAGCTTAGGCGGGGGTAGCTACAATGAGCAGTTCTTC | CASSLGGGSYNEQFF
few | TRBJ1-2 | TRBV6-5 | NA | TGTGCCAGCAGTTCCGTCTCAGGAGAATATGGCTACACCTTC | CASSSVSGEYGYTF
many | TRBJ1-1 | TRBV4-1 | TRBD1 | TGCGCCAGCAGCCAAGATTCGAACAGGGGGCGTGGGCTGGGGGCTTTCTTT | CASSQDSNRGRGLGAFF
few | TRBJ2-7 | TRBV6-5 | NA | TGTGCCAGCAGTTACGCTGGGACTCGCGCCTACGAGCAGTACTTC | CASSYAGTRAYEQYF
many | TRBJ1-1 | TRBV6-2/TRBV6-3 | NA | TGTGCCAGTCAGAGGAACACTGAAGCTTTCTTT | CASQRNTEAFF
many | TRBJ2-2 | TRBV29-1 | TRBD1 | TGCAGCGCAACGGACAGGGAGACTGGTGGGACCGGGGAGCTGTTTTTT | CSATDRETGGTGELFF
few | TRBJ1-3 | TRBV18 | NA | TGTGCCAGCTCACCGCTTGATCAGGGAGGAAACACCATATATTTT | CASSPLDQGGNTIYF
NA | TRBJ2-7 | TRBV12-3/TRBV12-4 | NA | TGTGCCAGTGGGAATTACGAGCAGTACTTC | CASGNYEQYF
many | TRBJ2-7 | TRBV12-3/TRBV12-4 | TRBD1 | TGTGCCAGCAGTTTGTCCTCAGGGGGTACCTACGAGCAGTACTTC | CASSLSSGGTYEQYF
many | TRBJ2-4 | TRBV15 | NA | TGTGCCACCAGCAGAGATGGTTCTGTAGCCAAAAACATTCAGTACTTC | CATSRDGSVAKNIQYF
NA | TRBJ1-2 | TRBV29-1 | NA | TGCAGCGTTGGGGGGGCTAACTATGGCTACACCTTC | CSVGGANYGYTF
NA | TRBJ1-3 | TRBV19 | NA | TGTGCCAGTAGTATCGACGGGGGAAACACCATATATTTT | CASSIDGGNTIYF
many | TRBJ2-2 | TRBV7-9 | TRBD1 | TGTGCCAGCAGCTTTTACAGGGGGACCGGGGAGCTGTTTTTT | CASSFYRGTGELFF
few | TRBJ2-3 | TRBV12-3/TRBV12-4 | NA | TGTGCCAGCAGACGACTAGGCCCTAGCACAGATACGCAGTATTTT | CASRRLGPSTDTQYF
many | TRBJ1-2 | TRBV20-1 | NA | TGCAGTGCTAGAGATACGCCCAGGGACTATGGCTACACCTTC | CSARDTPRDYGYTF
few | TRBJ1-2 | TRBV7-2 | TRBD1 | TGTGCCAGCAATCCAGGGACAGGGTTCTATGGCTACACCTTC | CASNPGTGFYGYTF
many | TRBJ2-3 | TRBV20-1 | TRBD2 | TGCAGTGTGAAGCGGGGGGGCACAGATACGCAGTATTTT | CSVKRGGTDTQYF
NA | TRBJ1-6 | TRBV6-6 | NA | TGTGCCAGCAGTTACGGCTGGGGCGATGATAATTCACCCCTCCACTTT | CASSYGWGDDNSPLHF
many | TRBJ2-7 | TRBV18 | NA | TGTGCCAGCTCACCCGGAGGCAGGGAGTGGTACTTC | CASSPGGREWYF
NA | TRBJ1-2 | TRBV12-3/TRBV12-4 | NA | TGTGCCAGCAGTTTTTTAGGCTATGGCTACACCTTC | CASSFLGYGYTF
many | TRBJ1-1 | TRBV20-1 | NA | TGCAGTGCTAGCCCGAACACTGAAGCTTTCTTT | CSASPNTEAFF
many | TRBJ2-1 | TRBV20-1 | TRBD2 | TGCAGTGCTAACCCCTTAGCGGGGGGATTCAATGAGCAGTTCTTC | CSANPLAGGFNEQFF
NA | TRBJ2-1 | TRBV11-3 | NA | TGTGCCAGCAGCCTCGACGGTTCCTCCTACAATGAGCAGTTCTTC | CASSLDGSSYNEQFF
many | TRBJ2-3 | TRBV2 | NA | TGTGCCAGCAGTCTTAAAGGACGGCTAGGCACAGATACGCAGTATTTT | CASSLKGRLGTDTQYF
few | TRBJ1-1 | TRBV11-3 | TRBD1 | TGTGCCAGCAGTTCAGGGGGCGTATCGGCTGAAGCTTTCTTT | CASSSGGVSAEAFF
many | TRBJ2-1 | TRBV12-3/TRBV12-4 | NA | TGTGCCAGCAGGTCCCCCCGGGGTCGCTTTAATGAGCAGTTCTTC | CASRSPRGRFNEQFF
many | TRBJ2-5 | TRBV28 | NA | TGTGCCAGCAGTTTGGGGACAGCGGGTAGGAAGACCCAGTACTTC | CASSLGTAGRKTQYF
many | TRBJ1-1 | TRBV20-1 | NA | TGCAGTGCACCTGGACACCATGAAGCTTTCTTT | CSAPGHHEAFF
NA | TRBJ1-1 | TRBV10-3 | TRBD1 | TGTGCCATCAGTGACCCGGGACAGCCGAACACTGAAGCTTTCTTT | CAISDPGQPNTEAFF
many | TRBJ1-2 | TRBV28 | NA | TGTGCCAGCAGTTCCCGATCTGGCTACACCTTC | CASSSRSGYTF
many | TRBJ1-2 | TRBV20-1 | TRBD1 | TGCAGTGCCAGGGACAGGCGGAGCTATGGCTACACCTTC | CSARDRRSYGYTF
many | TRBJ1-2 | TRBV28 | TRBD1 | TGTGCCAGCAGTCCCCTCGGGACAGCCCCATTATACGTCTATGGCTACACCTTC | CASSPLGTAPLYVYGYTF
many | TRBJ2-4 | TRBV2 | TRBD2 | TGTGCCAGCAGTGAAGTAACTAGCGGGTCCAAAAACATTCAGTACTTC | CASSEVTSGSKNIQYF